A single sample is the source of the 32 T cell receptor beta chains below, sequenced in a study of CD8 T cells in ankylosing spondylitis. One entry per CDR3 protein results from TCRdb running MiXCR on the 5' RACE reads. The sample consists of about 160,000 distinct CDR3 sequences, approximately 9% of them appearing once. Sequencing was performed on blood, either unsorted or a sorted T cell fraction (not recorded which). Receptor source: a female donor with ankylosing spondylitis or in good health (not recorded which).

This clonotype came up many times. The chain has TRBV13 and TRBJ1-5, with D uncertain. The V end was cut by 1 base, the J end by 7 bases, with 8 bases between. CDR1 is PRHDT, CDR2 FYEKMQ, per germline (reference sequence). This CDR3 has 13 amino acids. CDR3 in DNA: TGTGCCAGCAGCTTAGCCCCCCACCAGCCCCAGCATTTT. Its protein is CASSLAPHQPQHF.

This clonotype showed up just a few times. This chain uses TRBV7-9 with TRBJ2-7, with TRBD1 identical over 9 bases. The CDR3 is 14 amino acids. Trimming at V came to 5 bases and at J to 2 bases, leaving 4 bases not matched to a gene. The germline V gene encodes CDR1 SEHNR and CDR2 FQNEAQ (reference sequence). CDR3 residues: CASSHWDRAYEQYF. The CDR3, as DNA: TGTGCCAGCAGCCACTGGGACAGGGCCTACGAGCAGTACTTC.

This clonotype showed up many times. This sequence joins TRBV11-2 and TRBJ2-7, with D unresolved. The V end lost 1 base, the J end lost 1 base, and 8 bases lay between the germline ends. The CDR3 is 14 amino acids. From germline, CDR1 is SGHAT and CDR2 FQNNGV. The chain's CDR3 is CASSLVSTSYEQYF. The CDR3 coding sequence is TGTGCCAGCAGCTTAGTCTCCACTTCCTACGAGCAGTACTTC. Looking up the rest from reference TRBV11-2 and TRBJ2-7 gives the full variable domain: EAGVAQSPRYKIIEKRQSVAFWCNPISGHATLYWYQQILGQGPKLLIQFQNNGVVDDSQLPKDRFSAERLKGVDSTLKIQPAKLEDSAVYLCASSLVSTSYEQYFGPGTRLTVT.

This clonotype has at least ten counts. CDR3 coding DNA: TGCAGTGCTAGAGAGGGCAGTTCCTACGAGCAGTACTTC. Its translation: CSAREGSSYEQYF. The chain recombines TRBV20-1 with TRBJ2-7; the D is unclear. Per germline, CDR1 DFQATT and CDR2 SNEGSKA (reference sequence). Trimming removed 0 bases at V and 1 base at J, with 7 bases between. There are 13 residues in the CDR3.

The sample holds a few counts of this clonotype. The CDR3 nucleotides are TGTGCCAGCAGTCCCTCAGCGGGATCCTACAATGAGCAGTTCTTC. Encoded protein: CASSPSAGSYNEQFF. The chain has TRBV27 and TRBJ2-1, with 7 bases lining up with TRBD2. With V trimmed by 5 bases and J by 1 base, 5 bases remained unmatched. This CDR3 region has 15 residues. Germline V gene data show CDR1 as MNHEY and CDR2 as SMNVEV (reference sequence).

The chain recombines TRBV7-9 with TRBJ2-1, with 7 bases lining up with TRBD2. The trim removed 1 base at V and 8 bases at J, leaving 2 bases unmatched. Germline lookup yields CDR1 SEHNR and CDR2 FQNEAQ (reference sequence). The CDR3 sequence is 13 residues long. CDR3 in amino acids: CASSLVLADEQFF. The CDR3 DNA reads TGTGCCAGCAGCTTAGTTCTAGCGGATGAGCAGTTCTTC.

The chain is built from TRBV5-5 and TRBJ2-7; perhaps TRBD1 as D (6 bases). This CDR3 has 15 residues. Trimming took off 0 bases at V and 1 base at J, with 11 bases between the two ends. Germline CDR1 SGHKS, CDR2 YYEKEE (reference sequence). DNA of the CDR3: TGTGCCAGCAGCTTGGACCAGGGGTCGTCCTACGAGCAGTACTTC. Translation: CASSLDQGSSYEQYF.

This clonotype was detected a few times. The chain couples TRBV7-2 to TRBJ2-1; a possible D gene is TRBD2 (6 bases). The CDR3 sequence is 16 residues long. V was pared by 5 bases and J by 2 bases, with 16 bases between. The germline CDR1 and CDR2 sequences are SGHTA and FQGNSA. CDR3 bases: TGTGCCAGCAGCGCCCCACTAGGGAGGACCTACAATGAGCAGTTCTTC. Translated, it gives CASSAPLGRTYNEQFF.

The sample holds a few counts of this clonotype. The J gene is TRBJ2-3, the V gene TRBV7-8, with 9 nucleotides matching TRBD2. CDR1 is SGHVS, CDR2 FQNEAQ, per germline. The length of the CDR3 is 15 residues. The V gene end was trimmed by 6 bases and the J gene end by 4 bases; junction bases not matched to a gene: 8. This CDR3 reads CASSFSGRNPDTQYF. CDR3 DNA: TGTGCCAGCAGTTTTAGCGGGAGAAACCCAGATACGCAGTATTTT. The complete variable domain, with remaining parts taken from reference TRBV7-8 and TRBJ2-3, reads GAGVSQSPRYKVAKRGQDVALRCDPISGHVSLFWYQQALGQGPEFLTYFQNEAQLDKSGLPSDRFFAERPEGSVSTLKIQRTQQEDSAVYLCASSFSGRNPDTQYFGPGTRLTVL.

This clonotype turned up a few times. V and J are TRBV27 and TRBJ1-1; D unclear. V lost 0 bases and J 3 bases, leaving 11 bases between the germline ends. Per germline, CDR1 MNHEY and CDR2 SMNVEV (reference sequence). The CDR3 has 15 amino acids. This CDR3 is CASSLSETAHTEAFF. The DNA for the CDR3 is TGTGCCAGCAGTTTATCAGAGACGGCCCACACTGAAGCTTTCTTT.

The gene calls are TRBV2 and TRBJ1-1; the match to TRBD1 covers 9 bases. This CDR3 is built from 12 residues. V trimming: 10 bases; J trimming: 7 bases; junction bases outside the gene matches: 7. The V gene's germline CDR1 is SNHLY and CDR2 FYNNEI. CDR3: CATDRGMNEAFF. The CDR3 DNA reads as TGTGCCACTGACAGGGGGATGAATGAAGCTTTCTTT. Full variable domain (outside the CDR3, taken from reference TRBV2 and TRBJ1-1): EPEVTQTPSHQVTQMGQEVILRCVPISNHLYFYWYRQILGQKVEFLVSFYNNEISEKSEIFDDQFSVERPDGSNFTLKIRSTKLEDSAMYFCATDRGMNEAFFGQGTRLTVV.

This clonotype occurred a few times. The chain joins TRBV27 to TRBJ2-1; D call uncertain. Germline lookup yields CDR1 MNHEY and CDR2 SMNVEV (reference sequence). V dropped 2 bases and J dropped 8 bases, with 10 bases sitting between them. The CDR3 runs to 13 residues. The CDR3 DNA is TGTGCCAGCAGTTTACCGGACCCCCATGAGCAGTTCTTC. Residues: CASSLPDPHEQFF.

This clonotype was observed a handful of times. The chain uses TRBV9 and TRBJ2-1; D is uncertain. Trimming cost V 2 bases and J 3 bases, with 18 bases left between them. In germline, CDR1 is SGDLS, CDR2 YYNGEE. CDR3 size: 17 residues. The CDR3 coding sequence is TGTGCCAGCAGCGTCCCGGATTTGCTACCCAACTACAATGAGCAGTTCTTC. It codes for CASSVPDLLPNYNEQFF.

V gene TRBV6-6 combines with J gene TRBJ1-5, with a possible D match to TRBD1 (6 bases). The CDR3 is 14 residues long. Germline V gene data show CDR1 as MNHNY and CDR2 as SVGAGI (reference sequence). The V end was cut by 2 bases, the J end by 7 bases, with 12 bases between. The CDR3 coding sequence is TGTGCCAGCAGTTACGTGGGGGCAGAGCAGCCCCAGCATTTT. This codes for CASSYVGAEQPQHF.

This clonotype was detected many times. The V call is TRBV12-3 or TRBV12-4, the J call TRBJ2-7, with D perhaps TRBD2 (5 bases). The CDR3 contains 14 residues. V lost 8 bases to trimming and J lost 2 bases, with 16 bases between them. CDR3 bases: TGTGCCAGCGGGCCCCCCGGGATGCCCTACGAGCAGTACTTC. Translating it yields CASGPPGMPYEQYF.

The chain uses TRBV19 and TRBJ1-1, with D possibly being TRBD1 (6 bases). Germline lookup yields CDR1 LNHDA and CDR2 SQIVND (reference sequence). The germline V and J ends were trimmed by 5 bases and 3 bases, with 10 bases remaining between them. CDR3 length equals 13 residues. The CDR3 spells CASSYGGHTEAFF. The CDR3, as DNA: TGTGCCAGTAGTTATGGGGGGCACACTGAAGCTTTCTTT.

The chain uses TRBV5-5 and TRBJ1-2, with D possibly being TRBD1 (6 bases). The CDR3 is 14 amino acids. In germline, CDR1 is SGHKS, CDR2 YYEKEE (reference sequence). Trimming left V 0 bases short and J 1 base short, with 7 bases between. In nucleotides, the CDR3 is TGTGCCAGCAGCTTGGAGGGGGATAACTATGGCTACACCTTC. It is translated as CASSLEGDNYGYTF.

This clonotype was observed a few times. J is TRBJ1-2 and V is TRBV7-9; 8 bases line up with TRBD1. This CDR3 is built from 15 residues. V lost 3 bases, J lost 3 bases, and 6 bases stayed unmatched. Germline lookup yields CDR1 SEHNR and CDR2 FQNEAQ (reference sequence). DNA for the CDR3: TGTGCCAGCAGCTTGTTCAGGGGGCGGGACTATGGCTACACCTTC. This encodes CASSLFRGRDYGYTF.

This clonotype was found a few times. The chain joins TRBV5-1 to TRBJ2-4; D remains unclear. The CDR3 is made up of 16 amino acids. V was shortened by 0 bases and J by 0 bases, with 10 bases between the two germline ends. Germline V CDR1 and CDR2: SGHRS, YFSETQ. CDR3 residues: CASSLGQREAKNIQYF. CDR3 DNA sequence: TGCGCCAGCAGCTTGGGGCAGAGAGAAGCCAAAAACATTCAGTACTTC. The variable domain in full, with the rest retrieved from reference TRBV5-1 and TRBJ2-4, is KAGVTQTPRYLIKTRGQQVTLSCSPISGHRSVSWYQQTPGQGLQFLFEYFSETQRNKGNFPGRFSGRQFSNSRSEMNVSTLELGDSALYLCASSLGQREAKNIQYFGAGTRLSVL.

This chain links TRBV15 with TRBJ2-3; 8 bases are a match to TRBD1. V was pared by 6 bases and J by 5 bases, with 4 bases of the junction left unmatched. Germline V lookup: CDR1 LNHNV, CDR2 YYDKDF (reference sequence). This CDR3 spans 13 amino acids. As DNA, the CDR3 is TGTGCCACCAGGGGACAGGTGGTAGATACGCAGTATTTT. This encodes CATRGQVVDTQYF.

The V call is TRBV12-3 or TRBV12-4, the J call TRBJ1-1; D gene uncertain. This CDR3 spans 11 amino acids. V gave up 7 bases and J gave up 6 bases, with 9 bases separating them. CDR3 nucleotide sequence: TGTGCCAGCACCTTGGGTGCTGAAGCTTTCTTT. Its translation is CASTLGAEAFF.

This clonotype was recorded a few times. The V gene is TRBV29-1, the J gene TRBJ2-1, with D hard to call. The CDR3 totals 13 residues. Trimming took off 1 base at V and 6 bases at J, with 10 bases between the two ends. CDR1 is SQVTM, CDR2 ANQGSEA, per germline. The CDR3 bases are TGCAGCGTTGAAGTAGAGATGGGCAATGAGCAGTTCTTC. Encoded protein: CSVEVEMGNEQFF.

This clonotype was seen many times. This chain connects TRBV11-2 to TRBJ2-2, with D hard to call. Germline-derived CDR1 and CDR2 are SGHAT and FQNNGV. The germline V and J ends were trimmed by 5 bases and 6 bases, with 13 bases remaining between them. The CDR3 is 14 residues long. The CDR3 bases are TGTGCCAGCAGCGCGAGCAACAGCCCCGGGGAGCTGTTTTTT. This gives the protein CASSASNSPGELFF. Filled out from reference TRBV11-2 and TRBJ2-2, the complete variable domain reads EAGVAQSPRYKIIEKRQSVAFWCNPISGHATLYWYQQILGQGPKLLIQFQNNGVVDDSQLPKDRFSAERLKGVDSTLKIQPAKLEDSAVYLCASSASNSPGELFFGEGSRLTVL.

This clonotype was detected many times. The chain employs TRBV2 and TRBJ2-3; 12 bases agree with TRBD2. Per germline, CDR1 SNHLY and CDR2 FYNNEI. V gave up 6 bases and J gave up 9 bases; unmatched junction bases: 7. The CDR3 is 14 amino acids. CDR3 protein: CASSDPTSGGTQYF. The CDR3 coding sequence is TGTGCCAGCAGCGATCCGACTAGCGGGGGCACGCAGTATTTT.

V gene TRBV24-1 combines with J gene TRBJ2-1; D is ambiguous. V gave up 3 bases and J gave up 2 bases, with 13 bases separating them. The length of the CDR3 is 16 residues. In germline, CDR1 is KGHDR, CDR2 SFDVKD. The CDR3 DNA is TGTGCCACCAGTGATGCGGTTTGGACCGCCTACAATGAGCAGTTCTTC. Amino acid sequence: CATSDAVWTAYNEQFF.

Comment on this clonotype: One base away lies a much larger clone, so this may be a sequencing read error. This chain joins TRBV5-6 and TRBJ1-2; unclear D gene. The CDR3 is 14 amino acids. The germline V gene has CDR1 SGHDT and CDR2 YYEEEE. The CDR3 sequence is CASSPPSRAKGYAF. In nucleotides, the CDR3 is TGTGCCAGCAGCCCACCCTCCCGGGCGAAAGGCTACGCCTTC.

V usage is TRBV6-2 or TRBV6-3 and J usage is TRBJ2-7; D is unresolved. Trimming removed 6 bases at V and 2 bases at J, with 11 bases between. CDR3 size: 13 residues. The germline V gene encodes CDR1 MNHEY and CDR2 SVGEGT. CDR3 sequence (DNA): TGTGCCAGCAGCCCGAGACTCCCCTACGAGCAGTACTTC. This sequence encodes CASSPRLPYEQYF.

The CDR3: CSARLPSGEHTGELFF. CDR3 nucleotides: TGCAGTGCTAGACTCCCATCTGGAGAGCACACCGGGGAGCTGTTTTTT. The chain employs TRBV20-1 and TRBJ2-2, with D uncertain. Germline assignment: CDR1 DFQATT and CDR2 SNEGSKA (reference sequence). V dropped 2 bases and J dropped 3 bases, with 16 bases sitting between them. The CDR3 loop spans 16 amino acids.

In its sample, this clonotype was seen many times. The J gene is TRBJ2-2, the V gene TRBV29-1; D is perhaps TRBD2 (5 bases). The V gene lost 0 bases and the J gene lost 4 bases, with 12 bases spanning the gap. The length of the CDR3 is 15 residues. Germline V lookup: CDR1 SQVTM, CDR2 ANQGSEA. The CDR3 region has the DNA TGCAGCGTTGAAGATACAGAGGGCCTCACCGGGGAGCTGTTTTTT. Residues: CSVEDTEGLTGELFF.

The chain carries TRBV2 and TRBJ2-1, with no clear D. Germline CDR1 reads SNHLY; CDR2 reads FYNNEI. The CDR3 is made up of 16 amino acids. The V end was cut by 2 bases, the J end by 3 bases, with 14 bases between. The chain's CDR3 is CASSERATAFYNEQFF. Here the CDR3 DNA reads TGTGCCAGCAGTGAAAGGGCTACGGCGTTCTACAATGAGCAGTTCTTC.

V is TRBV5-4 and J is TRBJ1-2, with a weak D call TRBD1 (5 bases). The CDR3 consists of 14 residues. Trimming removed 2 bases at V and 2 bases at J, with 10 bases between. Germline CDR1 SGHNT, CDR2 YYREEE (reference sequence). CDR3 nucleotides: TGTGCCAGCAGCTTTAGGACATCGAACTATGGCTACACCTTC. Translated: CASSFRTSNYGYTF.

The genes are TRBV27 and TRBJ2-7, with 7 bases fitting TRBD2. Germline V gene lookup returns CDR1 MNHEY and CDR2 SMNVEV (reference sequence). The length of the CDR3 is 13 residues. J gave up 5 bases and V 10 bases, and 11 bases lay outside the gene matches. The DNA for the CDR3 is TGTGCCACCGCCCCTAGCGGCCACCACGAGCAGTACTTC. Its translation: CATAPSGHHEQYF.